In its sample, the clone carrying this T cell receptor beta chain was seen many times. Antigen unknown. This specimen belongs to a study of T cells in Graves' hyperthyroidism and ophthalmopathy. Study as a whole: Peripheral blood draws took place at initial diagnosis, ahead of any treatment.

RNA transcripts served as the template for amplifying TCR beta CDR3 regions. HTBI primers drove first-round RT-PCR of the TCR CDR3. TCRdb ran MiXCR on the multiplex PCR reads and lists one entry per CDR3 protein. The sample yields around 800,000 distinct CDR3 sequences, 38% seen once. V was shortened by 5 bases and J by 7 bases, with 11 bases between the two germline ends. Germline CDR1 reads SEHNR; CDR2 reads FQNEAQ (reference sequence). The CDR3 covers 13 residues. Study observations and caveats: Ophthalmopathy onset followed model prediction by a median approximately seven months.

If no ophthalmopathy progression occurred within 18 months, Graves' hyperthyroidism was stable. The TCR was taken from a man between 18 and 35 years old with Graves' hyperthyroidism. Sequenced material: blood. The V and J genes are TRBV7-9 and TRBJ1-4, with D possibly being TRBD1 (6 bases). CDR3 nucleotide sequence: TGTGCCAGCAGCCCCCAGGGGACTGAAAAACTGTTTTTT. This translates into CASSPQGTEKLFF. Full variable domain (outside the CDR3, taken from reference TRBV7-9 and TRBJ1-4): DTGVSQNPRHKITKRGQNVTFRCDPISEHNRLYWYRQTLGQGPEFLTYFQNEAQLEKSRLLSDRFSAERPKGSFSTLEIQRTEQGDSAMYLCASSPQGTEKLFFGSGTQLSVL.